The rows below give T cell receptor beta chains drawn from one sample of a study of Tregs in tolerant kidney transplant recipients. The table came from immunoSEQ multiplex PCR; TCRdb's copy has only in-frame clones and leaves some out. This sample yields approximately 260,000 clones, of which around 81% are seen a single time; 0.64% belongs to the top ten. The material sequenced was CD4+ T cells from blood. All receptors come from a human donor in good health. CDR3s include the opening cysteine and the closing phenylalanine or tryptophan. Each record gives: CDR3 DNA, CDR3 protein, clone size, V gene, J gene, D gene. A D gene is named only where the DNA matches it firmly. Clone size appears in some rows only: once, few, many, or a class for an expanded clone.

TGTGCCAGCAGCCGTAGCGGTCGCACAGATACGCAGTATTTT	CASSRSGRTDTQYF	NA	TRBV11-3	TRBJ2-3	NA
TGTGCCAGTAGTAGACTAGCGGGAGAGGTGGGCGAGCAGTACTTC	CASSRLAGEVGEQYF	NA	TRBV19	TRBJ2-7	TRBD2
TGCGCCAGCAGCTTGAGGGGGAGGTACACCGGGGAGCTGTTTTTT	CASSLRGRYTGELFF	once	TRBV5-1	TRBJ2-2	NA
TGTGCCAGCAGTTTCGGGACAGGGGCCACCGGGGAGCTGTTTTTT	CASSFGTGATGELFF	NA	TRBV2	TRBJ2-2	TRBD1
TGTGCCAGCAGTCCGACAGGGCTCACTGAAGCTTTCTTT	CASSPTGLTEAFF	NA	TRBV6-1	TRBJ1-1	TRBD1
TGTGCCAGCAGTCCGCACGTCTTGAATTCACCCCTCCACTTT	CASSPHVLNSPLHF	NA	TRBV6-5	TRBJ1-6	NA
TGTGCCTGGAGTGTATCCGACAGGGTGTACTTC	CAWSVSDRVYF	NA	TRBV30	TRBJ2-7	TRBD1
TGTGCCAGCAGCACTACGGGCCCTGAAGCTTTCTTT	CASSTTGPEAFF	NA	TRBV11-2	TRBJ1-1	NA
TGTGCCAGTACTCGAAGTAACCAAGACAGGAGATATCAGCCCCAGCATTTT	CASTRSNQDRRYQPQHF	few	TRBV19	TRBJ1-5	NA
TGTGCCTGGAACCCCGGGACTAGCGGGAGAGATACGCAGTATTTT	CAWNPGTSGRDTQYF	NA	TRBV30	TRBJ2-3	TRBD2
TGCGCCAGCAGCCCGGGGACAGTCACAGATACGCAGTATTTT	CASSPGTVTDTQYF	NA	TRBV5-1	TRBJ2-3	TRBD1
TGTGCCTGGAGTACAGGGTATTATGGCTACACCTTC	CAWSTGYYGYTF	NA	TRBV30	TRBJ1-2	NA
TGTGCCAGCAGCTCAGGGGTTTATGAGCAGTTCTTC	CASSSGVYEQFF	few	TRBV5-6	TRBJ2-1	NA
TGTGCCAGCAGTTTGGGACAGGGGGCCACTGAAGCTTTCTTT	CASSLGQGATEAFF	NA	TRBV6-6	TRBJ1-1	TRBD1
TGCGCCAGCAGCCAAGTCCCGGGGGTGGAGTATAGCAATCAGCCCCAGCATTTT	CASSQVPGVEYSNQPQHF	NA	TRBV4-1	TRBJ1-5	NA
TGTGCCAGCATAAAAAGCCGGAACACCGGGGAGCTGTTTTTT	CASIKSRNTGELFF	NA	TRBV6-6	TRBJ2-2	NA
TGTGCCAGCTCACCACCGGGCGGGAGGGCCTACGAGCAGTACTTC	CASSPPGGRAYEQYF	NA	TRBV18	TRBJ2-7	TRBD2
TGTGCCAGCAGCTTAGATAGTATCGCAGCCCCTAACATTCAGTACTTC	CASSLDSIAAPNIQYF	NA	TRBV11-2	TRBJ2-4	NA
TGTGCCAGCAGCAAAGGGGGCACTAGCGGGAGGGCCAATGAGCAGTTCTTC	CASSKGGTSGRANEQFF	NA	TRBV21-1	TRBJ2-1	NA
TGTGCCAGCTCACGGGGGACAGGGTCTGAAAAACTGTTTTTT	CASSRGTGSEKLFF	NA	TRBV18	TRBJ1-4	TRBD1
TGTGCCAGCAAGGGACAGGTGGTCTACAATGAGCAGTTCTTC	CASKGQVVYNEQFF	NA	TRBV19	TRBJ2-1	TRBD1
TGCGCCAGCAGTGAGTCATCGGGACCCCTTTCACCCCTCCACTTT	CASSESSGPLSPLHF	NA	TRBV10-1	TRBJ1-6	NA
TGTGCCAGCAGCTTGGGGCTAGCGGGAGTAACAGATACGCAGTATTTT	CASSLGLAGVTDTQYF	NA	TRBV5-4	TRBJ2-3	TRBD2
TGCGCCAGCAGCTTAGGGGGGGTCGACACTGAAGCTTTCTTT	CASSLGGVDTEAFF	NA	TRBV5-1	TRBJ1-1	NA
TGTGCCAGCATCAAGGCGGGCGGGGGGAGCACAGATACGCAGTATTTT	CASIKAGGGSTDTQYF	NA	TRBV13	TRBJ2-3	TRBD2
TGTGCCAGCAGTGGACTGCTCCGGGGGACCCAGTACTTC	CASSGLLRGTQYF	NA	TRBV6-1	TRBJ2-5	NA
TGCGCCAGCAGCTTGGGGACAGGGGAATATGGCTACACCTTC	CASSLGTGEYGYTF	NA	TRBV5-1	TRBJ1-2	TRBD1
TGTGCCAGTAGTATAGAACGTAGCAATCAGCCCCAGCATTTT	CASSIERSNQPQHF	few	TRBV19	TRBJ1-5	NA
TGTGCCAGCAGCGTAGGACTCAGGGGCGACTCGATCTCTGGAAACACCATATATTTT	CASSVGLRGDSISGNTIYF	NA	TRBV9	TRBJ1-3	NA
TGTGCTAGTGGTTTGTGGGAGGGACTTCTGCCCCAGCATTTT	CASGLWEGLLPQHF	NA	TRBV12-5	TRBJ1-5	NA
TGTGCCAGTAGTTTGACAGGGCGGAACTATGGCTACACCTTC	CASSLTGRNYGYTF	NA	TRBV19	TRBJ1-2	TRBD1
TGCGCCAGCAGCCAAAACAGGGGGCCCTTGTACCAAGAGACCCAGTACTTC	CASSQNRGPLYQETQYF	NA	TRBV5-1	TRBJ2-5	TRBD1
TGCAGCGTGGCACTTATCTCTGGAAACACCATATATTTT	CSVALISGNTIYF	NA	TRBV29-1	TRBJ1-3	NA
TGTGCCAGCAGCTTGGAAGGGGGAGACTACGAGCAGTACTTC	CASSLEGGDYEQYF	NA	TRBV5-4	TRBJ2-7	NA
TGTGCCAGCAGCTTAGGTCCACTAGCGGGAGTGGAGCAGTTCTTC	CASSLGPLAGVEQFF	NA	TRBV7-2	TRBJ2-1	TRBD2
TGCAGCGTTGAAGTAGCTGAAGCTTTCTTT	CSVEVAEAFF	few	TRBV29-1	TRBJ1-1	NA
TGTGCCAGCAGTACTCCGGGACAGGGGTTGTTTGAGCAGTACTTC	CASSTPGQGLFEQYF	NA	TRBV6-5	TRBJ2-7	TRBD1
TGTGCCAGCAGCAAGGGGGGACGGGACAGGCTAGCCAAAAACATTCAGTACTTC	CASSKGGRDRLAKNIQYF	NA	TRBV7-8	TRBJ2-4	TRBD1
TGTGCCAGCAGCTTAGTCGCGAGGGGCACTGAAGCTTTCTTT	CASSLVARGTEAFF	NA	TRBV7-2	TRBJ1-1	NA